The next 24 T cell receptor beta chains were all read from a single sample in a study of regulatory T cells in long-lasting Graves disease. Building the TCR beta libraries relied on iRepertoire HTBI primers, and CDR3 regions underwent Arm-PCR. One entry per CDR3 protein, called by TCRdb with MiXCR from the multiplex PCR reads. The sample has 580,000 or so distinct CDR3 sequences, approximately 16% seen once. As to time point: newly diagnosed GD, antithyroid drugs for less than 3 months. From RNA extracted from PBMCs, the TCR library was made. The sample also formed part of further work on T cells in Graves' hyperthyroidism and ophthalmopathy.

The source material was peripheral blood mononuclear cells (PBMCs), sampled at new diagnosis, from a patient treated with antithyroid drugs. Receptors were obtained from a man aged 18 to 29 with Graves disease.

This clonotype was recorded many times. The genes are TRBV28 and TRBJ2-7, with D perhaps TRBD1 (6 bases). In germline, CDR1 is MDHEN, CDR2 SYDVKM. Between the trimmed V and J ends, which lost 8 bases and 5 bases, there was a span of 25 bases. The CDR3 is 16 amino acids. CDR3: CASLFGRGTKLHEQYF. CDR3 DNA sequence: TGTGCCAGCCTTTTTGGTAGGGGGACAAAGCTCCACGAGCAGTACTTC.

This clonotype was found many times. This chain links TRBV28 with TRBJ2-7; 8 bases are a match to TRBD1. V shed 1 base, J shed 2 bases, and the junction held 7 bases outside the gene matches. The CDR3 spans 16 residues. Germline lookup yields CDR1 MDHEN and CDR2 SYDVKM. The CDR3 DNA sequence: TGTGCCAGCAGTTTATCCCCCCCGGACAGGGCCTACGAGCAGTACTTC. It translates to CASSLSPPDRAYEQYF.

The chain uses TRBV27 and TRBJ2-4; TRBD1 agrees at 7 bases. Trimming at V came to 4 bases and at J to 3 bases, leaving 12 bases not matched to a gene. The CDR3 length is 17 residues. The V gene's germline CDR1 is MNHEY and CDR2 SMNVEV (reference sequence). The CDR3, as DNA: TGTGCCAGCAGTTCGGGGACAGTCCTCGGGGTCAAAAACATTCAGTACTTC. Amino acid sequence: CASSSGTVLGVKNIQYF.

This clonotype occurred many times. This rearrangement joins TRBV12-3 or TRBV12-4 to TRBJ1-1, with a tentative D call TRBD1 (6 bases). The V end lost 1 base, the J end lost 5 bases, and 11 bases lay between the germline ends. This CDR3 has 14 residues. CDR3 sequence: CASSLETGKTEAFF. The CDR3 nucleotides are TGTGCCAGCAGTTTAGAAACAGGGAAAACTGAAGCTTTCTTT.

V and J are TRBV20-1 and TRBJ1-6; weak D call: TRBD1 (5 bases). The V end lost 6 bases, the J end lost 7 bases, and 16 bases lay between the germline ends. Germline V gene lookup returns CDR1 DFQATT and CDR2 SNEGSKA (reference sequence). The CDR3 is 14 amino acids. CDR3 DNA sequence: TGCAGTGCCCAAGTTGGGAGGGACAATTCACCCCTCCACTTT. Its translation: CSAQVGRDNSPLHF.

This clonotype was observed many times. V and J are TRBV3-1 and TRBJ2-5; 9 bases are a match to TRBD1. Germline V gives CDR1 LGHDT, CDR2 YNNKEL (reference sequence). J lost 5 bases, V lost 4 bases, and 8 bases had no gene match. This CDR3 region has 15 residues. Here the CDR3 DNA reads TGTGCCAGCAGCCCTCGCGGGACAGGGTTGGAGACCCAGTACTTC. Residues: CASSPRGTGLETQYF.

The sample holds many counts of this clonotype. The chain employs TRBV29-1 and TRBJ2-7; tentative D call: TRBD1 (6 bases). Germline-derived CDR1 and CDR2 are SQVTM and ANQGSEA. This CDR3 region has 14 residues. The V gene lost 4 bases and the J gene lost 0 bases, with 13 bases spanning the gap. The CDR3 DNA follows: TGCAGCGTTGTCCTGACAGGTAGCTCCTACGAGCAGTACTTC. Amino acids: CSVVLTGSSYEQYF.

Many counts were recorded for this clonotype. The V gene is TRBV6-2 or TRBV6-3, the J gene TRBJ1-1; 7 bases are shared with TRBD1. This CDR3 contains 16 residues. Germline V gene sequence: CDR1 MNHEY, CDR2 SVGEGT. With V trimmed by 11 bases and J by 1 base, 16 bases remained unmatched. The CDR3 region has the DNA TGTGCCGCCTCCCAGAGTAAGACAGGGAAGAACACTGAAGCTTTCTTT. The encoded protein is CAASQSKTGKNTEAFF.

A remark on this clonotype: The CDR3 does not end in the conserved phenylalanine or tryptophan, so this is likely a read error. The chain combines TRBV7-9 with TRBJ2-1, with D maybe TRBD1 (6 bases). CDR3 length: 12 residues. V dropped 5 bases and J dropped 8 bases, with 10 bases sitting between them. Germline CDR1 reads SEHNR; CDR2 reads FQNEAQ (reference sequence). The CDR3 DNA reads as TGTGCCAGCAGCCAGACAGGCGATGAGCAGTTCTCC. It yields the protein CASSQTGDEQFS.

This clonotype was seen repeatedly, ten times or more. The chain carries TRBV11-1 and TRBJ1-2; the D is unclear. CDR1 SGHAT and CDR2 FQDESV come from the germline V gene (reference sequence). V lost 4 bases and J 0 bases, leaving 12 bases between the germline ends. The CDR3 covers 15 residues. CDR3 in amino acids: CASSYSEISNYGYTF. As DNA, the CDR3 is TGTGCCAGCAGCTATAGCGAAATATCTAACTATGGCTACACCTTC.

The chain joins TRBV20-1 to TRBJ2-5; D might be TRBD2 (6 bases). The V gene lost 0 bases and the J gene lost 5 bases, with 19 bases spanning the gap. This CDR3 is built from 16 residues. The germline CDR1 and CDR2 sequences are DFQATT and SNEGSKA (reference sequence). DNA of the CDR3: TGCAGTGCTAGAGATTCGGAGACTAGTTGGGCGGAGACCCAGTACTTC. This translates into CSARDSETSWAETQYF.

In its sample, this clonotype was seen many times. J is TRBJ1-2 and V is TRBV12-3 or TRBV12-4; 8 nucleotides match TRBD1. There are 13 residues in the CDR3. J gave up 7 bases and V 6 bases, and 7 bases lay outside the gene matches. The CDR3 region is CASSSGQGTGYTF. The CDR3 DNA sequence: TGTGCCAGCAGCAGCGGACAGGGTACTGGCTACACCTTC.

A few counts support this clonotype. This chain uses TRBV20-1 with TRBJ2-7, with a tentative D call TRBD2 (6 bases). Germline values: CDR1 DFQATT, CDR2 SNEGSKA (reference sequence). The ends were cut back, 6 bases at V and 0 bases at J, with 15 bases in the middle. The CDR3 length is 14 residues. For the CDR3, the DNA is TGCAGTGCCACGACTAGGGAAAGCTCCTACGAGCAGTACTTC. Residues: CSATTRESSYEQYF.

In its sample, this clonotype was seen many times. This rearrangement joins TRBV6-1 to TRBJ1-2; no definite D call. Per the germline V gene, CDR1 is MNHNS and CDR2 is SASEGT. Trimming removed 5 bases at V and 4 bases at J, with 14 bases between. The CDR3 runs 14 residues. CDR3 in DNA: TGTGCCAGCAGTCAACCTTCACCGGGCTATGGCTACACCTTC. It yields the protein CASSQPSPGYGYTF.

Ten or more counts support this clonotype. J is TRBJ1-2 and V is TRBV20-1; D might be TRBD1 (6 bases). Trimming removed 3 bases at V and 4 bases at J, with 15 bases between. The CDR3 runs to 14 residues. The germline CDR1 and CDR2 sequences are DFQATT and SNEGSKA (reference sequence). In DNA form, the CDR3 reads TGCAGTGCTAGTCCCCCCCAGGGGAGCTATGGCTACACCTTC. Its protein product is CSASPPQGSYGYTF.

This clonotype was counted many times. The gene calls are TRBV3-1 and TRBJ1-1; D is uncertain. Trimming shortened V by 6 bases and J by 0 bases, and 5 bases separated the two germline ends. The CDR3 covers 12 residues. Germline-derived CDR1 and CDR2 are LGHDT and YNNKEL (reference sequence). The DNA of the CDR3 is TGTGCCAGCAGTACAGTGAACACTGAAGCTTTCTTT. Translation: CASSTVNTEAFF.

This clonotype was observed at least ten times. V and J are TRBV20-1 and TRBJ2-7; the D call may be TRBD1 or TRBD2 (5 bases each). This CDR3 spans 12 amino acids. V lost 6 bases and J lost 3, with 12 bases in between. CDR1 DFQATT and CDR2 SNEGSKA come from the germline V gene (reference sequence). The CDR3 DNA reads TGCAGTGCCGGGGACCAGGGCTACGAGCAGTACTTC. This gives the protein CSAGDQGYEQYF.

This clonotype was counted at least ten times. V usage is TRBV7-9 and J usage is TRBJ2-3, with D perhaps TRBD1 (7 bases). This CDR3 contains 15 residues. Trimming took off 4 bases at V and 1 base at J, with 12 bases between the two ends. The germline CDR1 and CDR2 sequences are SEHNR and FQNEAQ (reference sequence). The chain's CDR3 is CASSWQGGRTDTQYF. The CDR3 DNA sequence: TGTGCCAGCAGCTGGCAGGGGGGACGCACAGATACGCAGTATTTT.

This clonotype showed up just a few times. The chain links TRBV12-5 to TRBJ2-7; D unclear. The germline V gene has CDR1 LGHNT and CDR2 FRNRAP. V was shortened by 0 bases and J by 0 bases, with 15 bases between the two germline ends. This CDR3 is 17 amino acids long. The CDR3 DNA reads TGTGCTAGTGGTTTGGTAGGGTTTGGAGAGAGCTCCTACGAGCAGTACTTC. Amino acid sequence: CASGLVGFGESSYEQYF.

In this sample, this clonotype turned up many times. The chain recombines TRBV12-5 with TRBJ2-1, with 13 bases that match TRBD2. J lost 5 bases, V lost 6 bases, and 4 bases had no gene match. The CDR3 is 15 residues long. Germline assignment: CDR1 LGHNT and CDR2 FRNRAP. CDR3 amino acids: CASGPGLAGDNEQFF. In nucleotides, the CDR3 is TGTGCTAGTGGCCCTGGACTAGCGGGAGACAATGAGCAGTTCTTC.

On this clonotype itself: At one boundary the junction diverges from the germline segment, which might be a read error. The chain is built from TRBV2 and TRBJ2-1; perhaps TRBD2 as D (5 bases). The CDR3 sequence is 14 residues long. The V gene's germline CDR1 is SNHLY and CDR2 FYNNEI. The CDR3 nucleotides read TGTGCCAGCAGCGCGGGTCTGAAGTACAATGTGCAGTTCTTC. It is translated as CASSAGLKYNVQFF.

This clonotype was found once. The V call is TRBV20-1, the J call TRBJ1-5, with D tentatively TRBD1 (5 bases). Trimming took 2 bases from V and 7 from J, leaving 18 bases between them. Germline CDR1 is DFQATT and CDR2 is SNEGSKA (reference sequence). This CDR3 is 15 amino acids long. The CDR3 protein is CSARTGGGDLQPQHF. In nucleotides, the CDR3 is TGCAGTGCTAGAACGGGGGGTGGAGACCTCCAGCCCCAGCATTTT.

This clonotype was seen many times. This rearrangement joins TRBV20-1 to TRBJ2-7; perhaps TRBD1 as D (6 bases). This CDR3 spans 15 amino acids. Germline V gives CDR1 DFQATT, CDR2 SNEGSKA (reference sequence). Trimming cost V 1 base and J 0 bases, with 13 bases left between them. The CDR3 DNA follows: TGCAGTGCTAGAGCGAGAACAGGGAGCTCCTACGAGCAGTACTTC. As protein: CSARARTGSSYEQYF.

This clonotype was observed at least ten times. This sequence joins TRBV28 and TRBJ2-2, with D uncertain. V lost 3 bases, J lost 4 bases, and 9 bases lay in between. The CDR3 extends over 14 amino acids. CDR1 is MDHEN, CDR2 SYDVKM, per germline. The CDR3 loop is CASSFWQSTGELFF. The CDR3 nucleotides are TGTGCCAGCAGTTTTTGGCAGAGCACCGGGGAGCTGTTTTTT.